Presented here are 29 T cell receptor beta chains from one specimen sequenced in a study of Tregs in tolerant kidney transplant recipients. The assay was immunoSEQ multiplex PCR, and TCRdb's table has in-frame clones only and misses some. The table includes some 47,000 clones, roughly nine tenths detected once. Mixed chimerism was transient after nonmyeloablative marrow transplants from related graft donors. The specimen was CD8+ T cells from blood (PBMCs), collected 12 months after the transplant. The receptor set was obtained from a human patient who received a combined kidney and bone marrow transplant. Some T cells here may be from the graft donor.

The J gene is TRBJ2-5, the V gene TRBV28, with TRBD1 matching over 7 bases. CDR1 and CDR2 (germline): MDHEN, SYDVKM. J was trimmed by 3 bases and V by 5 bases; bases with no gene match: 6. The CDR3 runs 14 residues. In DNA form, the CDR3 reads TGTGCCAGCAGTCCGCCAGGGACAGAAGAGACCCAGTACTTC. Translated: CASSPPGTEETQYF.

This chain joins TRBV19 and TRBJ1-1, with a possible D match to TRBD1 (6 bases). The germline V and J ends were trimmed by 5 bases and 11 bases, with 12 bases remaining between them. CDR1 is LNHDA, CDR2 SQIVND, per germline (reference sequence). The CDR3 sequence is 11 residues long. The CDR3 region is CASSLGGGAFF. The DNA for the CDR3 is TGTGCCAGTAGTCTGGGAGGGGGTGCTTTCTTT.

The chain recombines TRBV12-5 with TRBJ2-1, with TRBD2 identical over 8 bases. After removal of 7 bases from V and 8 bases from J, the junction contained 19 bases not matched to a gene. Germline assignment: CDR1 LGHNT and CDR2 FRNRAP. The CDR3 spans 17 residues. The chain's CDR3 is CASETTLRSGRGDEQFF. CDR3 nucleotide sequence: TGTGCTAGTGAAACAACCCTCAGGAGCGGGAGAGGGGATGAGCAGTTCTTC.

The chain employs TRBV15 and TRBJ2-1; 9 bases are a match to TRBD2. Germline values: CDR1 LNHNV, CDR2 YYDKDF (reference sequence). The trim removed 0 bases at V and 8 bases at J, leaving 8 bases unmatched. The CDR3 extends over 16 amino acids. As DNA, the CDR3 is TGTGCCACCAGCAGAGATAGAGGCGGGGGGGCAGATGAGCAGTTCTTC. This sequence encodes CATSRDRGGGADEQFF.

The chain employs TRBV7-9 and TRBJ1-2; D gene unclear. V was trimmed by 2 bases and J by 1 base, leaving 11 bases between them. Germline CDR1 reads SEHNR; CDR2 reads FQNEAQ (reference sequence). The CDR3 contains 15 residues. CDR3 DNA: TGTGCCAGCAGCTTAATTTCTGGACTTAACTATGGCTACACCTTC. This encodes CASSLISGLNYGYTF. The complete variable domain, with remaining parts taken from reference TRBV7-9 and TRBJ1-2, reads DTGVSQNPRHKITKRGQNVTFRCDPISEHNRLYWYRQTLGQGPEFLTYFQNEAQLEKSRLLSDRFSAERPKGSFSTLEIQRTEQGDSAMYLCASSLISGLNYGYTFGSGTRLTVV.

J is TRBJ2-7 and V is TRBV15; possible D gene TRBD2, 6 bases. The CDR3 is 15 amino acids. Germline lookup yields CDR1 LNHNV and CDR2 YYDKDF (reference sequence). Trimming cost V 0 bases and J 5 bases, with 14 bases left between them. The CDR3 spells CATSRDPGTENEQYF. Here the CDR3 DNA reads TGTGCCACCAGCAGAGATCCGGGGACTGAGAACGAGCAGTACTTC.

The chain recombines TRBV7-2 with TRBJ2-1; 11 bases fit TRBD2. CDR3 length equals 15 residues. V shed 5 bases, J shed 8 bases, and the junction held 8 bases outside the gene matches. Germline V gives CDR1 SGHTA, CDR2 FQGNSA. The CDR3 nucleotides are TGTGCCAGCAGCCCCGATAGCGGGGGGGCCGATGAGCAGTTCTTC. It is translated as CASSPDSGGADEQFF.

The chain carries TRBV7-9 and TRBJ2-5; a possible D gene is TRBD1 (5 bases). V dropped 1 base and J dropped 4 bases, with 7 bases sitting between them. The CDR3 consists of 13 residues. CDR1 SEHNR and CDR2 FQNEAQ come from the germline V gene (reference sequence). The CDR3 nucleotides read TGTGCCAGCAGCTTAGGGGGCCTAGAGACCCAGTACTTC. It translates to CASSLGGLETQYF.

This clone has only a few counts. This chain links TRBV2 with TRBJ1-1; tentatively, D is TRBD1 (6 bases). The CDR3 is 14 residues long. Trimming took 0 bases from V and 5 from J, leaving 10 bases between them. CDR1 is SNHLY, CDR2 FYNNEI, per germline. DNA of the CDR3: TGTGCCAGCAGTGAAGCGGGGGCTGGGACTGAAGCTTTCTTT. It codes for CASSEAGAGTEAFF.

The chain joins TRBV9 to TRBJ2-1; 10 bases align to TRBD2. The CDR3 contains 17 residues. V trimming: 4 bases; J trimming: 7 bases; junction bases outside the gene matches: 14. CDR1 is SGDLS and CDR2 is YYNGEE in the germline V gene. The CDR3 protein is CASSLEGVAGGFNEQFF. Here the CDR3 DNA reads TGTGCCAGCAGCTTGGAGGGGGTAGCGGGAGGATTTAATGAGCAGTTCTTC.

This clone was recorded many times. V is TRBV18 and J is TRBJ2-7; 9 bases are shared with TRBD1. In germline, CDR1 is KGHSH, CDR2 LQKENI. V lost 3 bases, J lost 1 base, and 10 bases stayed unmatched. The length of the CDR3 is 17 residues. The CDR3 sequence is CASSPLNTGGLSYEQYF. For the CDR3, the DNA is TGTGCCAGCTCACCCCTAAATACAGGGGGCTTATCCTACGAGCAGTACTTC.

This CDR3 reads CASSRKAHAGTGRTDTQYF. The CDR3 DNA sequence: TGCGCCAGCAGCCGGAAGGCTCACGCCGGGACAGGACGCACAGATACGCAGTATTTT. V and J are TRBV4-3 and TRBJ2-3; 8 bases are shared with TRBD1. V lost 4 bases and J lost 1; bases outside the gene matches: 16. Germline V gene sequence: CDR1 LGHNA, CDR2 YSLEER. CDR3 size: 19 residues.

Only a few counts were recorded for this clone. The V call is TRBV7-3, the J call TRBJ2-3; 9 nucleotides agree with TRBD1. This CDR3 has 14 amino acids. The junction had 1 base not matched to a gene; V was cut back by 3 bases and J by 3 bases. From germline, CDR1 is SGHTA and CDR2 FQGTGA. CDR3 in amino acids: CASSLTGGTDTQYF. CDR3 nucleotide sequence: TGTGCCAGCAGCTTGACAGGGGGGACAGATACGCAGTATTTT.

The chain carries TRBV7-2 and TRBJ1-1; 9 nucleotides line up with TRBD1. The CDR3 runs 15 residues. V was pared by 4 bases and J by 1 base, with 4 bases of the junction left unmatched. Germline V gives CDR1 SGHTA, CDR2 FQGNSA. The CDR3 sequence is CASSSGQGGNTEAFF. CDR3 coding DNA: TGTGCCAGCAGCTCGGGACAGGGAGGGAACACTGAAGCTTTCTTT.

The chain joins TRBV4-3 to TRBJ2-7; D might be TRBD1 (6 bases). The CDR3 totals 13 residues. Between the trimmed V and J ends, which lost 4 bases and 2 bases, there was a span of 9 bases. Germline V gene lookup returns CDR1 LGHNA and CDR2 YSLEER. The CDR3 protein is CASSLGTTYEQYF. The CDR3 nucleotides read TGCGCCAGCAGCCTCGGGACAACCTACGAGCAGTACTTC.

The rearrangement uses TRBV7-2 and TRBJ1-5; TRBD1 matches 10 bases. J gave up 4 bases and V 5 bases, and 5 bases lay outside the gene matches. CDR1 is SGHTA and CDR2 is FQGNSA in the germline V gene. This CDR3 has 15 residues. In DNA, the CDR3 is TGTGCCAGCAGCCAAGGGACAGGGGCAAATCAGCCCCAGCATTTT. Translation: CASSQGTGANQPQHF. The full variable domain, with the rest looked up from reference TRBV7-2 and TRBJ1-5, is GAGVSQSPSNKVTEKGKDVELRCDPISGHTALYWYRQSLGQGLEFLIYFQGNSAPDKSGLPSDRFSAERTGGSVSTLTIQRTQQEDSAVYLCASSQGTGANQPQHFGDGTRLSIL.

This clone is medium-sized (0.01 to 0.1%) within its sample. The chain joins TRBV7-2 to TRBJ2-7; 10 bases map to TRBD1. Germline CDR1 and CDR2: SGHTA and FQGNSA. The CDR3 runs 15 residues. The ends lost 3 bases at V and 4 bases at J; junction bases unmatched: 6. CDR3 in amino acids: CASSFGTGDGYEQYF. CDR3 bases: TGTGCCAGCAGCTTCGGGACAGGGGACGGGTACGAGCAGTACTTC.

The gene calls are TRBV30 and TRBJ2-3, with D possibly matching TRBD1 (6 bases). The ends were cut back, 2 bases at V and 1 base at J, with 13 bases in the middle. The germline CDR1 and CDR2 sequences are GTSNPN and SVGIG (reference sequence). This CDR3 comprises 15 residues. The CDR3 spells CAWSQGIAGTDTQYF. In nucleotides, the CDR3 is TGTGCCTGGAGTCAGGGGATTGCCGGCACAGATACGCAGTATTTT.

The J gene is TRBJ2-2, the V gene TRBV11-3, with TRBD2 matching over 7 bases. V lost 5 bases and J lost 1; bases outside the gene matches: 7. Germline loops: CDR1 SGHNT, CDR2 YENEEA. The CDR3 contains 16 residues. The CDR3 nucleotides are TGTGCCAGCAGCCCCTCGTCGGGGGGGAACACCGGGGAGCTGTTTTTT. Translated: CASSPSSGGNTGELFF. Based on the CDR3 plus reference TRBV11-3 and TRBJ2-2, the full variable domain is EAGVVQSPRYKIIEKKQPVAFWCNPISGHNTLYWYLQNLGQGPELLIRYENEEAVDDSQLPKDRFSAERLKGVDSTLKIQPAELGDSAVYLCASSPSSGGNTGELFFGEGSRLTVL.

Points on this clone: This sample also contains other DNA sequences that code for the same CDR3. The J gene is TRBJ2-2, the V gene TRBV4-1; D possibly corresponds to TRBD2 (5 bases). CDR1 and CDR2 from the germline V gene are MGHRA and YSYEKL. The CDR3 contains 14 residues. V lost 4 bases, J lost 2 bases, and 8 bases lay in between. CDR3 in amino acids: CASSPWTNTGELFF. As DNA, the CDR3 is TGCGCCAGCAGCCCTTGGACTAACACCGGGGAGCTGTTTTTT.

The chain combines TRBV5-4 with TRBJ2-5; 7 bases are a match to TRBD1. Matching the DNA end better, TRBJ2-7 makes the J call doubtful. This CDR3 has 14 amino acids. Germline lookup yields CDR1 SGHNT and CDR2 YYREEE (reference sequence). The CDR3 sequence is CASSGPGTAYEQYF. Here the CDR3 DNA reads TGTGCCAGCAGCGGCCCCGGGACAGCCTACGAGCAGTACTTC.

This clone was picked up a small number of times. The chain links TRBV5-6 to TRBJ1-4, with 10 bases aligning to TRBD1. The CDR3 is 16 amino acids. V dropped 2 bases and J dropped 6; count of bases not matched to a gene: 7. From germline, CDR1 is SGHDT and CDR2 YYEEEE. DNA of the CDR3: TGTGCCAGCAGCTTTGGGACAGGGGCCCGAGATGAAAAACTGTTTTTT. This codes for CASSFGTGARDEKLFF.

Only a few counts were recorded for this clone. The rearrangement links TRBV6-6 to TRBJ1-5; 8 nucleotides agree with TRBD1. Germline V gene sequence: CDR1 MNHNY, CDR2 SVGAGI (reference sequence). This CDR3 spans 14 amino acids. Unmatched junction bases numbered 6, after V lost 5 bases and J lost 6 bases. The CDR3 nucleotides are TGTGCCAGCAGTGAGGACAGGGTCCTTCAGCCCCAGCATTTT. This translates into CASSEDRVLQPQHF.

The chain's CDR3 is CASSLEGENTEAFF. In DNA, the CDR3 is TGTGCCAGCAGCTTGGAAGGGGAGAACACTGAAGCTTTCTTT. The V gene is TRBV5-4, the J gene TRBJ1-1; D perhaps matches TRBD1 (5 bases). The CDR3 runs to 14 residues. Germline V gene lookup returns CDR1 SGHNT and CDR2 YYREEE (reference sequence). Trimming cost V 0 bases and J 1 base, with 7 bases left between them.

This clone was picked up one time. The chain employs TRBV19 and TRBJ1-1; TRBD1 matches at 8 bases. The V gene's germline CDR1 is LNHDA and CDR2 SQIVND (reference sequence). CDR3 length: 13 residues. V dropped 10 bases and J dropped 2; count of bases not matched to a gene: 6. This chain's CDR3 is CATQTGVNTEAFF. The CDR3 DNA sequence: TGTGCCACCCAGACAGGGGTTAACACTGAAGCTTTCTTT.

This clone came up once. The V and J genes are TRBV9 and TRBJ1-5, with D possibly being TRBD1 (6 bases). There are 14 residues in the CDR3. V was clipped by 4 bases and J by 0 bases, with 8 bases between them. Per the germline V gene, CDR1 is SGDLS and CDR2 is YYNGEE. CDR3 nucleotide sequence: TGTGCCAGCAGCCTGACAGGTAGCAATCAGCCCCAGCATTTT. This gives the protein CASSLTGSNQPQHF.

CDR3 loop: CASSVEGGADGELFF. For the CDR3, the DNA is TGTGCCAGCAGCGTAGAAGGGGGGGCCGATGGGGAGCTGTTTTTT. This chain joins TRBV9 and TRBJ2-2; the D gene is possibly TRBD2 (7 bases). The V gene's germline CDR1 is SGDLS and CDR2 YYNGEE. The CDR3 has 15 amino acids. V dropped 0 bases and J dropped 8 bases, with 14 bases sitting between them.

The V and J genes are TRBV11-2 and TRBJ1-5, with a possible D match to TRBD1 (5 bases). The CDR3 runs 13 residues. The ends were cut back, 1 base at V and 8 bases at J, with 9 bases in the middle. From germline, CDR1 is SGHAT and CDR2 FQNNGV. The CDR3 loop reads CASSLGGLEPQHF. The CDR3 coding sequence is TGTGCCAGCAGCTTAGGGGGCTTGGAGCCCCAGCATTTT.

This chain links TRBV6-6 with TRBJ2-4; tentatively, D is TRBD1 (6 bases). CDR1 MNHNY and CDR2 SVGAGI come from the germline V gene (reference sequence). The CDR3 runs to 14 residues. Between the trimmed V and J ends, which lost 2 bases and 1 base, there was a span of 6 bases. The CDR3 DNA reads as TGTGCCAGCAGTTACCAGGGGGCCAAAAACATTCAGTACTTC. Translation: CASSYQGAKNIQYF.